Below are 12 T cell receptor beta chains sequenced from a single sample in a study of response to subunit inactivated influenza vaccine. In TCRdb, the RT-PCR reads were re-called with MiXCR into one record per CDR3 protein. The table has 700,000 to 800,000 distinct CDR3 sequences, under 20% seen once; the top ten hold 11%. The source material was PBMCs from blood, sampled around 5 days after vaccination. These receptors were obtained from a man aged 50 or older who received an inactivated influenza vaccine.

This clonotype was seen a handful of times. V and J are TRBV10-1 and TRBJ2-7, with TRBD1 matching 12 bases. V was pared by 7 bases and J by 2 bases, with 15 bases of the junction left unmatched. The CDR3 has 18 residues. CDR1 WNHNN and CDR2 SYGVQD come from the germline V gene (reference sequence). The CDR3 region has the DNA TGCGCCAGCATCCTCCTTGGGGACAGGGGGCAGTCTCCCTACGAGCAGTACTTC. Protein sequence: CASILLGDRGQSPYEQYF.

This clonotype has only a few counts. The chain links TRBV5-6 to TRBJ1-2; TRBD1 matches 7 bases. Germline V gives CDR1 SGHDT, CDR2 YYEEEE. This CDR3 has 15 residues. Losses at the gene ends were 6 bases for V and 2 bases for J; bases not matched to a gene: 10. This CDR3 is CASTEIDRANYGYTF. For the CDR3, the DNA is TGTGCCAGCACCGAAATCGACAGGGCCAACTATGGCTACACCTTC.

The V and J genes are TRBV4-2 and TRBJ1-1; possibly TRBD1 for D (5 bases). The length of the CDR3 is 14 residues. V dropped 4 bases and J dropped 5 bases, with 14 bases sitting between them. Germline loops: CDR1 LGHNA, CDR2 YNFKEQ. CDR3 loop: CASSRWDLGTEAFF. CDR3 coding DNA: TGTGCCAGCAGCCGATGGGACCTCGGGACTGAAGCTTTCTTT.

The chain joins TRBV12-3 or TRBV12-4 to TRBJ2-5; TRBD1 agrees at 9 bases. The CDR3 contains 16 residues. With V trimmed by 6 bases and J by 4 bases, 12 bases remained unmatched. The CDR3 bases are TGTGCCAGCAGCTCAACAGGGGGCGTTTTTAGAGAGACCCAGTACTTC. This translates into CASSSTGGVFRETQYF.

V gene TRBV5-4 combines with J gene TRBJ2-7; D assignment may be TRBD1 or TRBD2 (5 bases each). Germline V gives CDR1 SGHNT, CDR2 YYREEE (reference sequence). The CDR3 is made up of 15 amino acids. V was trimmed by 3 bases and J by 2 bases, leaving 15 bases between them. The CDR3 DNA follows: TGTGCCAGCAGCTCGCCGCCGGGGACCACCTACGAGCAGTACTTC. Translating gives CASSSPPGTTYEQYF. The whole variable domain, filled in from reference TRBV5-4 and TRBJ2-7, reads ETGVTQSPTHLIKTRGQQVTLRCSSQSGHNTVSWYQQALGQGPQFIFQYYREEENGRGNFPPRFSGLQFPNYSSELNVNALELDDSALYLCASSSPPGTTYEQYFGPGTRLTVT.

The table lists this clonotype with a few counts. The chain combines TRBV5-5 with TRBJ2-5; a weak D match, TRBD1 (6 bases). This CDR3 comprises 12 residues. Trimming shortened V by 0 bases and J by 9 bases, and 9 bases separated the two germline ends. Germline V gene lookup returns CDR1 SGHKS and CDR2 YYEKEE (reference sequence). This chain's CDR3 is CASSLEQGPQYF. The CDR3 nucleotides are TGTGCCAGCAGCTTGGAGCAGGGGCCCCAGTACTTC.

There are a few counts of this clonotype. The chain carries TRBV5-1 and TRBJ2-1; D not resolved. This CDR3 is 14 amino acids long. Germline-derived CDR1 and CDR2 are SGHRS and YFSETQ. Deletions cut 0 bases from V and 5 bases from J, with 9 bases between. The DNA of the CDR3 is TGCGCCAGCAGCTTGGAACTTCAAGACAATGAGCAGTTCTTC. This translates into CASSLELQDNEQFF.

This clonotype was seen more than once but under ten times. The rearrangement uses TRBV20-1 and TRBJ2-7, with 7 bases fitting TRBD2. This CDR3 is 13 amino acids long. Germline CDR1 DFQATT, CDR2 SNEGSKA (reference sequence). V shed 4 bases and J 2 bases; nucleotides not matched to a gene: 5. In nucleotides, the CDR3 is TGCAGTGCTATTGCTAGCGGTCCCTACGAGCAGTACTTC. Amino acid sequence: CSAIASGPYEQYF.

The V gene is TRBV7-2, the J gene TRBJ2-3, with TRBD1 as a possible D gene (6 bases). Trimming stripped 5 bases from V and 10 bases from J, with 16 bases between. This CDR3 has 13 residues. CDR1 is SGHTA, CDR2 FQGNSA, per germline. CDR3 amino acids: CASSPSTTGAQYF. In DNA form, the CDR3 reads TGTGCCAGCAGCCCCTCTACGACAGGTGCGCAGTATTTT.

V gene TRBV6-5 combines with J gene TRBJ2-3; D might be TRBD1 (5 bases). The CDR3 is made up of 12 amino acids. Trimming pared 6 bases from V and 14 bases from J, leaving 18 bases between. The V gene's germline CDR1 is MNHEY and CDR2 SVGAGI. The CDR3 loop reads CASSRGWGLPYF. The CDR3 DNA reads TGTGCCAGCAGCCGTGGATGGGGCCTCCCGTATTTT.

The chain couples TRBV5-1 to TRBJ2-1; 12 positions match TRBD2. V shed 4 bases and J 2 bases; nucleotides not matched to a gene: 4. Germline lookup yields CDR1 SGHRS and CDR2 YFSETQ. The CDR3 is made up of 16 amino acids. The CDR3 protein is CASSETSGSTYNEQFF. The CDR3 DNA reads as TGCGCCAGCAGCGAGACTAGCGGGAGTACCTACAATGAGCAGTTCTTC.

The chain recombines TRBV29-1 with TRBJ2-7, with 10 bases lining up with TRBD1. J lost 7 bases, V lost 6 bases, and 9 bases had no gene match. There are 13 residues in the CDR3. Per germline, CDR1 SQVTM and CDR2 ANQGSEA. The CDR3 DNA is TGCAGCGTCGCTTTAAAGGGACAGGGGGAGCAGTACTTC. Residues: CSVALKGQGEQYF.